The 31 T cell receptor beta chains given below trace back to one sample, sequenced in a study of cytomegalovirus exposure and HLA in healthy donors. PCR primers comprised 60 Vbeta and 13 Jbeta primers. Profiling relied on immunoSEQ multiplex PCR, and the TCRdb table lists in-frame clones only, not all of them. The sample consists of 100,000 to 150,000 clones, 55% to 75% of them appearing once. The sample taken for sequencing was PBMCs. The receptors stem from a human donor in good health.

The CDR3 protein is CASSHDIAANEKLFF. CDR3 DNA sequence: TGTGCCAGCAGCCATGATATCGCGGCTAATGAAAAACTGTTTTTT. The chain couples TRBV7-9 to TRBJ1-4; D not resolved. The CDR3 length is 15 residues. Between the trimmed V and J ends, which lost 5 bases and 3 bases, there was a span of 13 bases. In germline, CDR1 is SEHNR, CDR2 FQNEAQ (reference sequence).

The chain recombines TRBV30 with TRBJ1-2; 8 nucleotides line up with TRBD1. The V gene end was trimmed by 1 base and the J gene end by 0 bases; junction bases not matched to a gene: 4. Germline V gene sequence: CDR1 GTSNPN, CDR2 SVGIG (reference sequence). This CDR3 spans 15 amino acids. The CDR3 protein is CAWSAPDRANYGYTF. In DNA form, the CDR3 reads TGTGCCTGGAGTGCACCGGACAGGGCTAACTATGGCTACACCTTC.

V and J are TRBV6-1 and TRBJ2-5; a weak D match, TRBD1 (5 bases). The DNA end is a closer match to TRBJ2-7, so the J assignment may be wrong. Per germline, CDR1 MNHNS and CDR2 SASEGT. The CDR3 has 14 amino acids. CDR3 sequence reads: CASSVSTASYEQYF. The CDR3, as DNA: TGTGCCAGCAGTGTTTCGACAGCCTCCTACGAGCAGTACTTC.

The chain recombines TRBV30 with TRBJ2-7; D remains ambiguous. V gave up 0 bases and J gave up 2 bases, with 8 bases separating them. This CDR3 spans 13 amino acids. CDR1 is GTSNPN, CDR2 SVGIG, per germline (reference sequence). The CDR3 DNA is TGTGCCTGGAGTGTGGCCGTCCCCTACGAGCAGTACTTC. Protein product: CAWSVAVPYEQYF.

The chain links TRBV5-1 to TRBJ1-2, with TRBD1 matching over 10 bases. V lost 3 bases and J lost 7; bases outside the gene matches: 6. Germline V gene data show CDR1 as SGHRS and CDR2 as YFSETQ. The CDR3 spans 14 residues. The CDR3 bases are TGCGCCAGCAGCTGGGGACAGGGGTCGGGTGGCTACACCTTC. This encodes CASSWGQGSGGYTF.

This clone showed up just a few times. V is TRBV4-3 and J is TRBJ2-5, with 7 positions matching TRBD2. The length of the CDR3 is 14 residues. The J segment lost 4 bases and the V segment lost 1 base, leaving 3 bases of the junction unmatched. Germline-derived CDR1 and CDR2 are LGHNA and YSLEER. The DNA of the CDR3 is TGCGCCAGCAGCCAAGTACCGGGGGGAGAGACCCAGTACTTC. It translates to CASSQVPGGETQYF.

The chain uses TRBV4-3 and TRBJ1-3, with 7 bases matching TRBD1. With V trimmed by 0 bases and J by 6 bases, 5 bases remained unmatched. Germline-derived CDR1 and CDR2 are LGHNA and YSLEER. The CDR3 is 15 amino acids. For the CDR3, the DNA is TGCGCCAGCAGCCAAGAAGCAGGGGGACTAAACACCATATATTTT. Translation: CASSQEAGGLNTIYF.

In its sample, this clone was seen once. Germline and junction disagree at one end, which may indicate a read error. The V gene is TRBV7-9, the J gene TRBJ2-5; D gene ambiguous. CDR3 size: 11 residues. CDR1 and CDR2 (germline): SEHNR, FQNEAQ (reference sequence). The CDR3 DNA is TGTGCCAGCAGCTTAGGAGAGCCCCAGTACTTC. The encoded protein is CASSLGEPQYF.

The rearrangement links TRBV6-1 to TRBJ1-6; D possibly corresponds to TRBD1 (6 bases). CDR1 is MNHNS, CDR2 SASEGT, per germline. With 9 bases removed from V and 6 bases from J, the gap between germline ends came to 12 bases. This CDR3 is 13 amino acids long. CDR3 region: CASLGGANSPLHF. The CDR3 nucleotides read TGTGCCAGTTTAGGGGGGGCTAATTCACCCCTCCACTTT.

The chain joins TRBV4-2 to TRBJ2-3; TRBD2 matches 8 bases. V trimming: 4 bases; J trimming: 0 bases; junction bases outside the gene matches: 6. There are 16 residues in the CDR3. CDR1 LGHNA and CDR2 YNFKEQ come from the germline V gene. For the CDR3, the DNA is TGTGCCAGCAGCCGCGGACTAGCAGTGAGCACAGATACGCAGTATTTT. It translates to CASSRGLAVSTDTQYF.

The chain has TRBV5-6 and TRBJ1-6; TRBD1 might be the D (6 bases). CDR1 and CDR2 (germline): SGHDT, YYEEEE. The V gene lost 3 bases and the J gene lost 11 bases, with 24 bases spanning the gap. CDR3 length: 17 residues. This CDR3 reads CASSWGTPTDAKTPLHF. The DNA of the CDR3 is TGTGCCAGCAGCTGGGGGACACCTACAGATGCAAAAACACCCCTCCACTTT. The full variable domain, rest sourced from reference TRBV5-6 and TRBJ1-6, is DAGVTQSPTHLIKTRGQQVTLRCSPKSGHDTVSWYQQALGQGPQFIFQYYEEEERQRGNFPDRFSGHQFPNYSSELNVNALLLGDSALYLCASSWGTPTDAKTPLHFGNGTRLTVT.

The chain combines TRBV7-3 with TRBJ2-7, with TRBD2 matching 11 bases. The CDR3 is 15 amino acids. The germline CDR1 and CDR2 sequences are SGHTA and FQGTGA. V shed 5 bases and J 7 bases; nucleotides not matched to a gene: 10. In DNA, the CDR3 is TGTGCCAGCAGCCCTGTAGCGGGAGGGCCAGGGGAGCAGTACTTC. This sequence encodes CASSPVAGGPGEQYF. Complete variable domain (other parts from reference TRBV7-3 and TRBJ2-7): GAGVSQTPSNKVTEKGKYVELRCDPISGHTALYWYRQSLGQGPEFLIYFQGTGAADDSGLPNDRFFAVRPEGSVSTLKIQRTERGDSAVYLCASSPVAGGPGEQYFGPGTRLTVT.

This rearrangement joins TRBV7-9 to TRBJ1-6; no definite D call. This CDR3 spans 12 amino acids. Trimming took off 5 bases at V and 4 bases at J, with 3 bases between the two ends. Germline CDR1 is SEHNR and CDR2 is FQNEAQ (reference sequence). This CDR3 reads CASSPYNSPLHF. The DNA for the CDR3 is TGTGCCAGCAGCCCGTATAATTCACCCCTCCACTTT.

This clone was detected only a few times. This rearrangement joins TRBV7-9 to TRBJ1-3; 7 bases match TRBD1. Germline CDR1 SEHNR, CDR2 FQNEAQ (reference sequence). There are 16 residues in the CDR3. V trimming: 1 base; J trimming: 2 bases; junction bases outside the gene matches: 5. The CDR3 region has the DNA TGTGCCAGCAGCTTAGTAGGGGGCCCTACTGGAAACACCATATATTTT. Its translation is CASSLVGGPTGNTIYF.

In its sample, this clone was seen a few times. The V call is TRBV30, the J call TRBJ2-7, with D possibly being TRBD2 (6 bases). CDR3 size: 14 residues. Per the germline V gene, CDR1 is GTSNPN and CDR2 is SVGIG (reference sequence). With 4 bases removed from V and 9 bases from J, the gap between germline ends came to 22 bases. CDR3 nucleotide sequence: TGTGCCTGGAATACCGGGACGGCTAGCGAGGGGCAGTACTTC. Translated: CAWNTGTASEGQYF. Together with reference TRBV30 and TRBJ2-7, the CDR3 gives the full variable domain: SQTIHQWPATLVQPVGSPLSLECTVEGTSNPNLYWYRQAAGRGLQLLFYSVGIGQISSEVPQNLSASRPQDRQFILSSKKLLLSDSGFYLCAWNTGTASEGQYFGPGTRLTVT.

This chain uses TRBV19 with TRBJ1-5; D is uncertain. The CDR3 has 15 residues. The V gene's germline CDR1 is LNHDA and CDR2 SQIVND (reference sequence). Trimming left V 7 bases short and J 3 bases short, with 16 bases between. The CDR3 DNA reads TGTGCCAGTAACACCGGACCGGGGAACAATCAGCCCCAGCATTTT. The encoded protein is CASNTGPGNNQPQHF. The full variable domain, with the rest looked up from reference TRBV19 and TRBJ1-5, is DGGITQSPKYLFRKEGQNVTLSCEQNLNHDAMYWYRQDPGQGLRLIYYSQIVNDFQKGDIAEGYSVSREKKESFPLTVTSAQKNPTAFYLCASNTGPGNNQPQHFGDGTRLSIL.

The chain joins TRBV5-4 to TRBJ2-7; a possible D gene is TRBD2 (6 bases). Trimming stripped 1 base from V and 6 bases from J, with 17 bases between. The CDR3 runs to 15 residues. CDR1 and CDR2 from the germline V gene are SGHNT and YYREEE (reference sequence). The CDR3 is CASSLIGRGNGEQYF. The CDR3 bases are TGTGCCAGCAGCTTGATCGGCCGGGGGAATGGCGAGCAGTACTTC. The full variable domain, in which reference TRBV5-4 and TRBJ2-7 provide the parts outside the CDR3, is ETGVTQSPTHLIKTRGQQVTLRCSSQSGHNTVSWYQQALGQGPQFIFQYYREEENGRGNFPPRFSGLQFPNYSSELNVNALELDDSALYLCASSLIGRGNGEQYFGPGTRLTVT.

The chain joins TRBV6-4 to TRBJ2-1; 7 nucleotides align to TRBD2. This CDR3 region has 14 residues. V trimming: 5 bases; J trimming: 4 bases; junction bases outside the gene matches: 5. Looked up from germline, CDR1 is MRHNA and CDR2 is SNTAGT. CDR3 protein: CASSQTSEYNEQFF. The CDR3 region has the DNA TGTGCCAGCAGTCAAACTAGCGAGTACAATGAGCAGTTCTTC.

The chain has TRBV9 and TRBJ1-2; possible D gene TRBD1, 6 bases. This CDR3 contains 15 residues. Germline-derived CDR1 and CDR2 are SGDLS and YYNGEE. Trimming left V 3 bases short and J 4 bases short, with 16 bases between. CDR3 amino acids: CASSGNLQGGYGYTF. In nucleotides, the CDR3 is TGTGCCAGCAGCGGAAACCTACAGGGCGGCTATGGCTACACCTTC.

The chain employs TRBV19 and TRBJ2-1; a possible D gene is TRBD1 (5 bases). V dropped 10 bases and J dropped 6 bases, with 16 bases sitting between them. The CDR3 is 13 amino acids. Germline V gene data show CDR1 as LNHDA and CDR2 as SQIVND (reference sequence). The CDR3 bases are TGTGCCACCAAGACCTTTCAGGGCAATGAGCAGTTCTTC. As protein: CATKTFQGNEQFF.

CDR3 nucleotide sequence: TGCGCCAGCAGCTTGCCGGGAGCGGAAAAACTGTTTTTT. Its translation is CASSLPGAEKLFF. The chain couples TRBV5-1 to TRBJ1-4; the D is unclear. The CDR3 contains 13 residues. V lost 1 base and J lost 8, with 9 bases in between. From germline, CDR1 is SGHRS and CDR2 YFSETQ. Looking up the rest from reference TRBV5-1 and TRBJ1-4 gives the full variable domain: KAGVTQTPRYLIKTRGQQVTLSCSPISGHRSVSWYQQTPGQGLQFLFEYFSETQRNKGNFPGRFSGRQFSNSRSEMNVSTLELGDSALYLCASSLPGAEKLFFGSGTQLSVL.

The CDR3 DNA reads TGTGCCAGTAGTATTCTTCGGTTTCGCGGGGTTGGAAACACCATATATTTT. Its translation: CASSILRFRGVGNTIYF. The rearrangement joins TRBV19 to TRBJ1-3; unclear D gene. CDR3 length equals 17 residues. Germline CDR1 and CDR2: LNHDA and SQIVND (reference sequence). V was clipped by 3 bases and J by 3 bases, with 18 bases between them.

The chain employs TRBV7-3 and TRBJ2-2; 7 nucleotides align to TRBD1. V lost 4 bases, J lost 8 bases, and 7 bases stayed unmatched. This CDR3 region has 14 residues. CDR1 SGHTA and CDR2 FQGTGA come from the germline V gene. CDR3 in amino acids: CASSSGTVPGELFF. The CDR3 bases are TGTGCCAGCAGCTCAGGGACAGTCCCAGGGGAGCTGTTTTTT.

The V gene is TRBV27, the J gene TRBJ2-7; 12 nucleotides line up with TRBD2. Looked up from germline, CDR1 is MNHEY and CDR2 is SMNVEV (reference sequence). The J segment lost 2 bases and the V segment lost 5 bases, leaving 7 bases of the junction unmatched. The CDR3 totals 16 residues. CDR3 sequence (DNA): TGTGCCAGCAGTGACCCCGGACTAGCGGGGACCTACGAGCAGTACTTC. Translation gives CASSDPGLAGTYEQYF.

This sequence joins TRBV29-1 and TRBJ2-7; 12 bases fit TRBD2. This CDR3 comprises 14 residues. The germline CDR1 and CDR2 sequences are SQVTM and ANQGSEA. Unmatched junction bases numbered 3, after V lost 5 bases and J lost 1 base. The CDR3 coding sequence is TGCAGCGTTCCGACTAGCGGGAGTTCCTACGAGCAGTACTTC. Translating gives CSVPTSGSSYEQYF.

The genes are TRBV27 and TRBJ2-1; 8 bases are shared with TRBD1. V trimming: 5 bases; J trimming: 7 bases; junction bases outside the gene matches: 7. This CDR3 has 14 amino acids. CDR1 is MNHEY and CDR2 is SMNVEV in the germline V gene (reference sequence). Here the CDR3 DNA reads TGTGCCAGCAGTCGACAGGGGTCTTGGAATGAGCAGTTCTTC. Encoded protein: CASSRQGSWNEQFF.

V and J are TRBV27 and TRBJ2-7, with a possible D match to TRBD2 (6 bases). The germline V gene has CDR1 MNHEY and CDR2 SMNVEV (reference sequence). Trimming cost V 5 bases and J 0 bases, with 17 bases left between them. The length of the CDR3 is 16 residues. CDR3 region: CASSRIADPSSYEQYF. The CDR3 region has the DNA TGTGCCAGCAGTAGAATAGCGGACCCGAGCTCCTACGAGCAGTACTTC.

The chain links TRBV7-6 to TRBJ2-5; tentative D call: TRBD1 (5 bases). Germline loops: CDR1 SGHVS, CDR2 FNYEAQ. The CDR3 has 15 amino acids. Trimming cost V 3 bases and J 5 bases, with 16 bases left between them. The DNA of the CDR3 is TGTGCCAGCAGCTTCCGACAGAACCGGGCGGAGACCCAGTACTTC. Translated, it gives CASSFRQNRAETQYF.

Of note for this clone: Other DNA sequences in this sample translate to the same CDR3. This chain uses TRBV6-6 with TRBJ2-7; 7 bases agree with TRBD1. After removal of 0 bases from V and 4 bases from J, the junction contained 9 bases not matched to a gene. The CDR3 covers 16 residues. Germline assignment: CDR1 MNHNY and CDR2 SVGAGI (reference sequence). The chain's CDR3 is CASSYSYRGRTYEQYF. The CDR3 DNA reads TGTGCCAGCAGTTACTCGTACAGGGGAAGGACTTACGAGCAGTACTTC.

This clone turned up a few times. The rearrangement links TRBV11-3 to TRBJ2-1, with a weak D call TRBD2 (6 bases). The CDR3 runs to 14 residues. V dropped 3 bases and J dropped 0 bases, with 6 bases sitting between them. Germline loops: CDR1 SGHNT, CDR2 YENEEA. The CDR3 DNA reads TGTGCCAGCAGCTTGCGGGACTCCTACAATGAGCAGTTCTTC. It is translated as CASSLRDSYNEQFF.

The chain recombines TRBV28 with TRBJ2-1; weak D call: TRBD2 (8 bases). V lost 4 bases, J lost 7 bases, and 26 bases lay in between. This CDR3 spans 18 amino acids. In germline, CDR1 is MDHEN, CDR2 SYDVKM. This CDR3 is CASSSRDRSSGLRNEQFF. The CDR3 DNA reads as TGTGCCAGCAGTTCCCGGGACAGATCTAGCGGGCTCCGGAATGAGCAGTTCTTC.